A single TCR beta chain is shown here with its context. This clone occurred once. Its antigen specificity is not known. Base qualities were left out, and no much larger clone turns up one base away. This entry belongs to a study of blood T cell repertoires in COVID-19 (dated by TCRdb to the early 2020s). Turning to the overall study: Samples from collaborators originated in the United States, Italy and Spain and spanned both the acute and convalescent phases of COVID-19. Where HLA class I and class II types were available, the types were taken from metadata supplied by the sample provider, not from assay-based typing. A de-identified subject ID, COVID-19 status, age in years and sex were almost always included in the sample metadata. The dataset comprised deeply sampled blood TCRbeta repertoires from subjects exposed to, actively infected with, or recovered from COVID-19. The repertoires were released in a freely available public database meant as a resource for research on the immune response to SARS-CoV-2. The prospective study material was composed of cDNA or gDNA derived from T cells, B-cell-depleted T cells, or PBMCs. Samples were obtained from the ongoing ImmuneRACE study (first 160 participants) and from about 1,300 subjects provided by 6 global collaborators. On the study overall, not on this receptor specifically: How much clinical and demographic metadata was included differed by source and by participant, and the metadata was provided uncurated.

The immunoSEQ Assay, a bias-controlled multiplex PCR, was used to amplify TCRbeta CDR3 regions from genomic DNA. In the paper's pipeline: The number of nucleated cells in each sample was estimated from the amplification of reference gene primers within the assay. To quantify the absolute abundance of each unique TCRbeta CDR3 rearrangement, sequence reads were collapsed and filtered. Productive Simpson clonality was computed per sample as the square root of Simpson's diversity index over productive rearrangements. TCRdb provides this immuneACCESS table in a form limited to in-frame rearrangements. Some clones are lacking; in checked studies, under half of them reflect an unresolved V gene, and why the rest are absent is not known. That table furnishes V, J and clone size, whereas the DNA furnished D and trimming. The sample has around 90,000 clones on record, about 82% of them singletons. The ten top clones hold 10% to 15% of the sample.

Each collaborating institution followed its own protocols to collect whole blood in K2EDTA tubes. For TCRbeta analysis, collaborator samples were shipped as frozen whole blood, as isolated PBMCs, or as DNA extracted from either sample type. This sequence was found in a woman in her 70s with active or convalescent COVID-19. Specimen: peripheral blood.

The nucleotide sequence is given as TGTGCCAGCAGTTTAAGACTAGCGCCAGATACGCAGTATTTT. Translated, it reads CASSLRLAPDTQYF. The sequence joins TRBV28 to TRBJ2-3; 8 of the junction bases match TRBD2. V trim: 2 bases; J trim: 4 bases; unmatched bases: 2. From its cysteine to its phenylalanine, the CDR3 spans 14 amino acids. Just the 42-base CDR3 DNA is kept, in frame starting at base 1. CDR1 and CDR2 are drawn from the germline V gene: MDHEN, SYDVKM.